This T cell receptor (beta chain) was retrieved from a study of blood T cell repertoires in COVID-19. Study background: The analysed material was cDNA or gDNA that came from T cells, B-cell-depleted T cells, or PBMCs.

Assay: immunoSEQ multiplex PCR; the TCRdb copy retains only in-frame clones and omits some. The sample consists of approximately 380,000 clones, just over 90% of them appearing once. This sequence originates from a woman aged 40 to 50 who had been exposed to COVID-19. The specimen was PBMCs or T cells enriched from blood (not recorded which).

The chain's CDR3 is CASSRSDNSPLHF. The CDR3 DNA reads as TGTGCCAGCAGCCGCAGTGATAATTCACCCCTCCACTTT. V and J are TRBV3-1 (or the pseudogene TRBV3-2) and TRBJ1-6; no firm D call. The V gene lost 4 bases and the J gene lost 5 bases, with 6 bases spanning the gap. CDR1 LGHDT and CDR2 YNNKEL come from the germline V gene (reference sequence). This CDR3 spans 13 amino acids.